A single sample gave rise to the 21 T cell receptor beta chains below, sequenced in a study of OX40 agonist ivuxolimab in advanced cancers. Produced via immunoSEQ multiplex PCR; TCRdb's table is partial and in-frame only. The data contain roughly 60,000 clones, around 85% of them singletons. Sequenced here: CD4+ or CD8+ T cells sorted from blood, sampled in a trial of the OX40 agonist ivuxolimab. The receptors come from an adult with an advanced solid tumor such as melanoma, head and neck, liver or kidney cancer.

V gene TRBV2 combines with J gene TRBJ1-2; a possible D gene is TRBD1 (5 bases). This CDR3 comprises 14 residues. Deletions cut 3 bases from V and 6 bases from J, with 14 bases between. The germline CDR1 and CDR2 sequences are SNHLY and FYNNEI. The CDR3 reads CASSDLGGLDGYTF. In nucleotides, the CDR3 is TGTGCCAGCAGTGATCTCGGGGGTTTGGATGGCTACACCTTC. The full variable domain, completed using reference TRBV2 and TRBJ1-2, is EPEVTQTPSHQVTQMGQEVILRCVPISNHLYFYWYRQILGQKVEFLVSFYNNEISEKSEIFDDQFSVERPDGSNFTLKIRSTKLEDSAMYFCASSDLGGLDGYTFGSGTRLTVV.

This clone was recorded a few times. The CDR3 spells CASSYPWLGELFF. The CDR3 region has the DNA TGTGCCAGTAGTTATCCGTGGCTCGGGGAGCTGTTTTTT. V usage is TRBV19 and J usage is TRBJ2-2, with D hard to call. Germline V CDR1 and CDR2: LNHDA, SQIVND (reference sequence). The CDR3 is 13 amino acids. V was cut by 5 bases and J by 7 bases, with 11 bases left in between.

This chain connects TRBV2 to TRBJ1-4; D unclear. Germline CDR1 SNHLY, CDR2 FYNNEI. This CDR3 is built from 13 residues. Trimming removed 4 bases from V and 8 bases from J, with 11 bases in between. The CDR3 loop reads CASSVWNGEKLFF. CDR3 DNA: TGTGCCAGCAGTGTTTGGAATGGGGAAAAACTGTTTTTT.

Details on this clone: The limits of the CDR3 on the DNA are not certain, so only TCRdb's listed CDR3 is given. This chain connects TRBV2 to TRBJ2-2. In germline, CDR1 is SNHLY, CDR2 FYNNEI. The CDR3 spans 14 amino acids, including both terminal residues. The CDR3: CASILGRTTGELFF.

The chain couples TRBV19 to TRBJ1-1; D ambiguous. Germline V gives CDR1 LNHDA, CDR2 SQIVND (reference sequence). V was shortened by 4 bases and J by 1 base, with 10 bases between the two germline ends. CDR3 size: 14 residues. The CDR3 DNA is TGTGCCAGTAGTAAAGCTACAAGGAACACTGAAGCTTTCTTT. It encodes CASSKATRNTEAFF. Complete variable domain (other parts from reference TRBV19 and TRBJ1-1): DGGITQSPKYLFRKEGQNVTLSCEQNLNHDAMYWYRQDPGQGLRLIYYSQIVNDFQKGDIAEGYSVSREKKESFPLTVTSAQKNPTAFYLCASSKATRNTEAFFGQGTRLTVV.

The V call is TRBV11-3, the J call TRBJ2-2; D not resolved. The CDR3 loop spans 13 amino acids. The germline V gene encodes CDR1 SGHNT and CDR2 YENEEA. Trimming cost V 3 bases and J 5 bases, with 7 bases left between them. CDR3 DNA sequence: TGTGCCAGCAGCTTGGTTCGGACCGGGGAGCTGTTTTTT. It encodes CASSLVRTGELFF.

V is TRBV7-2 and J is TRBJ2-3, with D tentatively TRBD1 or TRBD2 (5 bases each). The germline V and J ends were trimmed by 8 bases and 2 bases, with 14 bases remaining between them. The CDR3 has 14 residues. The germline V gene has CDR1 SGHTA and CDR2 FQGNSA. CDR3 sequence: CASQAGTVTDTQYF. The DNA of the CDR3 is TGTGCCAGCCAGGCAGGGACGGTCACAGATACGCAGTATTTT.

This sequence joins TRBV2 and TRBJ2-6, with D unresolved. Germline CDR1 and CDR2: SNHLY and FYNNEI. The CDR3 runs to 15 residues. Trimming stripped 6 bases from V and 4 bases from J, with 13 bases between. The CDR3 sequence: CASRIDAAGANVLTF. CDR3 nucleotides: TGTGCCAGCAGGATAGATGCGGCGGGGGCCAACGTCCTGACTTTC.

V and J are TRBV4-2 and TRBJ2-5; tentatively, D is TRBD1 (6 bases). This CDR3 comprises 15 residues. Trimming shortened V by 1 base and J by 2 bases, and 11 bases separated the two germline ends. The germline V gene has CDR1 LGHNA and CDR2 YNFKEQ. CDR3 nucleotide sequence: TGTGCCAGCAGCCAAGCTTGGACAGAGCAAGAGACCCAGTACTTC. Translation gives CASSQAWTEQETQYF.

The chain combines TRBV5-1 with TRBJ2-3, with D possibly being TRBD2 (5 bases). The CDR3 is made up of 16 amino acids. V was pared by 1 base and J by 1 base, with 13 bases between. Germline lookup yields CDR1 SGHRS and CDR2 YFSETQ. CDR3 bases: TGCGCCAGCAGCTTGATGGCCGTGGGAGGCACAGATACGCAGTATTTT. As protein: CASSLMAVGGTDTQYF.

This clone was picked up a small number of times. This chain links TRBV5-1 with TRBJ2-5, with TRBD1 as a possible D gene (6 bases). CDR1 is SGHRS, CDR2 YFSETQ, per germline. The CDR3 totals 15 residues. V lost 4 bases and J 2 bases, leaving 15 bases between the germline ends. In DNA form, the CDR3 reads TGCGCCAGCAGCGTTCAAACAGGGCCGCAAGAGACCCAGTACTTC. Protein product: CASSVQTGPQETQYF. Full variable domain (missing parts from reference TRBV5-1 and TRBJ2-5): KAGVTQTPRYLIKTRGQQVTLSCSPISGHRSVSWYQQTPGQGLQFLFEYFSETQRNKGNFPGRFSGRQFSNSRSEMNVSTLELGDSALYLCASSVQTGPQETQYFGPGTRLLVL.

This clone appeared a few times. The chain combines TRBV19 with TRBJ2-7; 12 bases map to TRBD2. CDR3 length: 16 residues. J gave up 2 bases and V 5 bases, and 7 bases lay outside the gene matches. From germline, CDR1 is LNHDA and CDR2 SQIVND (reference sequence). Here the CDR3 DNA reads TGTGCCAGTAGTTCCCGACTAGCGGGGGCACCCTACGAGCAGTACTTC. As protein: CASSSRLAGAPYEQYF.

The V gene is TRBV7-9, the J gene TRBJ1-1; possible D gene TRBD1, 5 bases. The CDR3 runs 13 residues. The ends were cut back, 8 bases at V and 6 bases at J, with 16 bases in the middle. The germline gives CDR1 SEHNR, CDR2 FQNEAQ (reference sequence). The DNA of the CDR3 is TGTGCCAGCGCACGAGGAGGGGTCGCTGAAGCTTTCTTT. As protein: CASARGGVAEAFF.

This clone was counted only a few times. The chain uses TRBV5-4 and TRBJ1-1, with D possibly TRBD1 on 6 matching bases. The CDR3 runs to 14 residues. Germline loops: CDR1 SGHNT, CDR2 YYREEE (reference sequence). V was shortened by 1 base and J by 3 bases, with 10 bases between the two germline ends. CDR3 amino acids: CASSLLGGDTEAFF. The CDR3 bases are TGTGCCAGCAGCTTGTTAGGGGGAGACACTGAAGCTTTCTTT.

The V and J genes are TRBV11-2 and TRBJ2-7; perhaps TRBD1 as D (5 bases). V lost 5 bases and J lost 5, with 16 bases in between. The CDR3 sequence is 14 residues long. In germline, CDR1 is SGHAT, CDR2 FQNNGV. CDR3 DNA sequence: TGTGCCAGCAGCGGGGTGGGGCGAGGTAACGAGCAGTACTTC. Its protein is CASSGVGRGNEQYF. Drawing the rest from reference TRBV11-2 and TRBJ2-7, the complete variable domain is EAGVAQSPRYKIIEKRQSVAFWCNPISGHATLYWYQQILGQGPKLLIQFQNNGVVDDSQLPKDRFSAERLKGVDSTLKIQPAKLEDSAVYLCASSGVGRGNEQYFGPGTRLTVT.

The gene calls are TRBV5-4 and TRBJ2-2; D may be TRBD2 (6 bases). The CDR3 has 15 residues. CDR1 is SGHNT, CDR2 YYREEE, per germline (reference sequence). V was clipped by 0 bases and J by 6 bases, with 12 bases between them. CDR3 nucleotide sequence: TGTGCCAGCAGCTTGGGACGGGAGATCCCCGGGGAGCTGTTTTTT. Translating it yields CASSLGREIPGELFF.

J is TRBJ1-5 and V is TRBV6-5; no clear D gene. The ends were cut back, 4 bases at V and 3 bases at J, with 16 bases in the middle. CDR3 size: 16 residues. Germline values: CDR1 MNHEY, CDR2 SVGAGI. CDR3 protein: CASSSMAGLDNQPQHF. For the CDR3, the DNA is TGTGCCAGCAGTTCTATGGCCGGACTTGACAATCAGCCCCAGCATTTT.

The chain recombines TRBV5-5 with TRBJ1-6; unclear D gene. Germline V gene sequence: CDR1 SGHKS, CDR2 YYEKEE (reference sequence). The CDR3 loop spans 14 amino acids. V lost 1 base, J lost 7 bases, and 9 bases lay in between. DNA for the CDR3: TGTGCCAGCAGCTTGAAGGGCGAAAATTCACCCCTCCACTTT. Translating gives CASSLKGENSPLHF.

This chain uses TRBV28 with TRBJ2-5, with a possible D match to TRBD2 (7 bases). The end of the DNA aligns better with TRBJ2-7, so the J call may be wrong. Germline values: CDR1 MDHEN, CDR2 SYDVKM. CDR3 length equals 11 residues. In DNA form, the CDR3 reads TGTGCGGGGGGGCAGTCCTACGAGCAGTACTTC. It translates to CAGGQSYEQYF.

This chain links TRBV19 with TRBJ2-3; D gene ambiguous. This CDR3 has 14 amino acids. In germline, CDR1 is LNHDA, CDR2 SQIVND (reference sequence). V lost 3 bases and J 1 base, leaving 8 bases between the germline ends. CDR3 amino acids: CASSIKTGTDTQYF. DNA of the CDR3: TGTGCCAGTAGTATCAAGACCGGCACAGATACGCAGTATTTT.

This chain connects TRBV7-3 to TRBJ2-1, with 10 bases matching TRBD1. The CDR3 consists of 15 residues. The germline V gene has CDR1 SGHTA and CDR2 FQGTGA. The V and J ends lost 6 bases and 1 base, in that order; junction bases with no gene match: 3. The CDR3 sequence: CASSTDRGSYNEQFF. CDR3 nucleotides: TGTGCCAGCAGTACGGACAGGGGGTCCTACAATGAGCAGTTCTTC.